The entry below describes one T cell receptor beta chain. What it binds is unknown. TCRdb re-derived calls from the RT-PCR reads in MiXCR, one entry per CDR3 protein. The table includes some 1,300 distinct CDR3 sequences, about 83% detected once. The data were taken from a study of yellow fever vaccine responses in identical twins. Study conclusions and caveats: On the reported evidence, twins' vaccine T cell responses seemed partly convergent and partly personalized.

The receptor was isolated from a woman younger than 35 who received the yellow fever vaccine. The input for sequencing was T cells from blood (PBMCs), unsorted or a sorted subset (not recorded which), taken before or after yellow fever vaccination (not recorded which).

CDR3 nucleotide sequence: TGTGCCAGCAGTTACCTCCAGAGCTCCTACAATGAGCAGTTCTTC. Protein sequence: CASSYLQSSYNEQFF. The V call is TRBV6-2 or TRBV6-3, the J call TRBJ2-1; D gene unclear. V was shortened by 2 bases and J by 0 bases, with 8 bases between the two germline ends. In germline, CDR1 is MNHEY, CDR2 SVGEGT. This CDR3 contains 15 residues.